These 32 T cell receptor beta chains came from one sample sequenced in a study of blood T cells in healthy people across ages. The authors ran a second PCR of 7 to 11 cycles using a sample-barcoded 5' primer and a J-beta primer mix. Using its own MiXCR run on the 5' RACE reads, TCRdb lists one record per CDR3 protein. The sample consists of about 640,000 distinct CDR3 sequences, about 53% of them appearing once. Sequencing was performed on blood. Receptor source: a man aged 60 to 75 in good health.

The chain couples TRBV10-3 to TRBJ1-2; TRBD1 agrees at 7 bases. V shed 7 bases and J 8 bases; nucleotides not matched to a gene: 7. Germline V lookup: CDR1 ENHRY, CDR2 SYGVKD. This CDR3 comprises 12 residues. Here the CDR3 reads CAINDRAEGYTF. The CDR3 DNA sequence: TGTGCCATCAATGACAGGGCGGAGGGCTACACCTTC.

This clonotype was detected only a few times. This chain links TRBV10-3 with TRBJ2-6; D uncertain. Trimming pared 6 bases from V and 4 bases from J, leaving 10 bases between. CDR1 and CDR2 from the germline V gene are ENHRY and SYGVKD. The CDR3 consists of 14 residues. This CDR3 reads CAIRSGLGANVLTF. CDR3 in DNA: TGTGCCATCAGATCGGGTCTCGGGGCCAACGTCCTGACTTTC.

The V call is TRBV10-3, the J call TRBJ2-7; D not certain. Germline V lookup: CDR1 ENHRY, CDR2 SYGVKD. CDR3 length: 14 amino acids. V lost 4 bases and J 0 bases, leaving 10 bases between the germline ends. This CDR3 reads CAISGTSSSYEQYF. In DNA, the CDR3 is TGTGCCATCAGTGGGACGTCGAGCTCCTACGAGCAGTACTTC.

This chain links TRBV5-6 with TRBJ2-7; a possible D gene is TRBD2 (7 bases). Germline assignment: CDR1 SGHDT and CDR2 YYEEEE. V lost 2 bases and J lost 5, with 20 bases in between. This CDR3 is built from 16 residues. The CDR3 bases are TGTGCCAGCAGCTTCCCTACCCTCGGGGGGCTCGACGAGCAGTACTTC. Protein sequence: CASSFPTLGGLDEQYF.

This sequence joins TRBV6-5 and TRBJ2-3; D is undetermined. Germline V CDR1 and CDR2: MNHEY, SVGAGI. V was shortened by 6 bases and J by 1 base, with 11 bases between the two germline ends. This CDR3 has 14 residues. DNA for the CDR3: TGTGCCAGCAGCGTCGGCCGTCGCACAGATACGCAGTATTTT. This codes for CASSVGRRTDTQYF.

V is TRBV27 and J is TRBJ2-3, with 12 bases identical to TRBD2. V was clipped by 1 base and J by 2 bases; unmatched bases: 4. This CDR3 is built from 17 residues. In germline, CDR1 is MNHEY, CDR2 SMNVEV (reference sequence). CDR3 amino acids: CASSLLLAGGFTDTQYF. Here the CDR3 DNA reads TGTGCCAGCAGTTTATTGCTAGCGGGGGGGTTCACAGATACGCAGTATTTT.

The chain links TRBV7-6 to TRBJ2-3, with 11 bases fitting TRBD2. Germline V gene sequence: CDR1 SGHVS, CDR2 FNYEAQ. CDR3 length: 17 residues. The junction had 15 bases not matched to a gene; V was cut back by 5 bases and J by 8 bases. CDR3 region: CASSHTLAGGLSGTQYF. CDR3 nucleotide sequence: TGTGCCAGCAGCCATACCCTAGCGGGGGGCCTCAGCGGTACGCAGTATTTT.

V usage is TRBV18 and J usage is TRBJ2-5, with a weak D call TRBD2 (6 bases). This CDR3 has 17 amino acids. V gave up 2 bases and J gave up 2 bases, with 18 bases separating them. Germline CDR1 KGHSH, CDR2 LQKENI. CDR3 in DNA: TGTGCCAGCTCACCAATCCGGCCGGGACTCGCGCAAGAGACCCAGTACTTC. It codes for CASSPIRPGLAQETQYF.

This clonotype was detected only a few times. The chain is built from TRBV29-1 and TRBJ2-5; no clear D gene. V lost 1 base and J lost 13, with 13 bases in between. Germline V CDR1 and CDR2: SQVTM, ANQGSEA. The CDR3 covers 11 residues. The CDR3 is CSVEGSGRRYF. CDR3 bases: TGCAGCGTTGAAGGATCAGGACGTCGGTACTTC. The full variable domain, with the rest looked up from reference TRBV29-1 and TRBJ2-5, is SAVISQKPSRDICQRGTSLTIQCQVDSQVTMMFWYRQQPGQSLTLIATANQGSEATYESGFVIDKFPISRPNLTFSTLTVSNMSPEDSSIYLCSVEGSGRRYFGPGTRLLVL.

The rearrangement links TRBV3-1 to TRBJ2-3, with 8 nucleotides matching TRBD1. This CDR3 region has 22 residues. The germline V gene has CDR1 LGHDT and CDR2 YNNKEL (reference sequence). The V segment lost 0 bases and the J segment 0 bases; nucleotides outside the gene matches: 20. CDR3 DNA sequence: TGTGCCAGCAGCCAAGAGGTGCTTGGGACAGGCGGCGAATGGTCTAGCACAGATACGCAGTATTTT. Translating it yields CASSQEVLGTGGEWSSTDTQYF.

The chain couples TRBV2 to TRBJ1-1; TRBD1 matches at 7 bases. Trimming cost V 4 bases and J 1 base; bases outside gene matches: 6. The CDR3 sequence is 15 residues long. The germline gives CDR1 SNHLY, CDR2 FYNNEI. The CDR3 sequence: CASSVRGGENTEAFF. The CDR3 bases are TGTGCCAGCAGTGTTAGAGGGGGCGAGAACACTGAAGCTTTCTTT.

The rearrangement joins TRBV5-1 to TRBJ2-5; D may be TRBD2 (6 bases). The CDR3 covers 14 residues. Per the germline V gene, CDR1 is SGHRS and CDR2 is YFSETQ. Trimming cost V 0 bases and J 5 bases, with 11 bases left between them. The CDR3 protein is CASSLGREAETQYF. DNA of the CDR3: TGCGCCAGCAGCTTGGGCAGGGAGGCGGAGACCCAGTACTTC. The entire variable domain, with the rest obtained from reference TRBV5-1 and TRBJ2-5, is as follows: KAGVTQTPRYLIKTRGQQVTLSCSPISGHRSVSWYQQTPGQGLQFLFEYFSETQRNKGNFPGRFSGRQFSNSRSEMNVSTLELGDSALYLCASSLGREAETQYFGPGTRLLVL.

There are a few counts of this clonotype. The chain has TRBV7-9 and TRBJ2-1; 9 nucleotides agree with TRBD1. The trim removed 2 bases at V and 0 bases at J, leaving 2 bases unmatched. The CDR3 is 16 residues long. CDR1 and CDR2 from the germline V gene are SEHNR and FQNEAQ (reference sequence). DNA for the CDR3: TGTGCCAGCAGCTTATGGACAGGGGCCTCCTACAATGAGCAGTTCTTC. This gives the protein CASSLWTGASYNEQFF.

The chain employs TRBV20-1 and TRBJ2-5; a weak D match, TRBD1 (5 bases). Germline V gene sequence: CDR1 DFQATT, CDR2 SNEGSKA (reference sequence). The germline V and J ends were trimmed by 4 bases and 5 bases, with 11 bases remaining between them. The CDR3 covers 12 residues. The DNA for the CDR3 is TGCAGTGCTATTGGCCGACAGGAGACCCAGTACTTC. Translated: CSAIGRQETQYF.

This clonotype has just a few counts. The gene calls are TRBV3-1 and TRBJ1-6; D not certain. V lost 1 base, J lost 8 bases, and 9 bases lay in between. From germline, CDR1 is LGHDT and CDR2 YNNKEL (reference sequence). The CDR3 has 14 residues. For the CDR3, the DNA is TGTGCCAGCAGCCAAGCGGGGAATCATTCACCCCTCCACTTT. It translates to CASSQAGNHSPLHF.

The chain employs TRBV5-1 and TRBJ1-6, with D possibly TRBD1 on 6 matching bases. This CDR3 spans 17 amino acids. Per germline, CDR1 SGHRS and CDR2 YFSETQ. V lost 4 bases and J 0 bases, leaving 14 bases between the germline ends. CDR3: CASSLQGLSSYNSPLHF. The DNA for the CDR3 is TGCGCCAGCAGCCTACAGGGCCTGAGCTCCTATAATTCACCCCTCCACTTT.

This CDR3 is CSVDWGRTDTQYF. In DNA, the CDR3 is TGCAGCGTTGATTGGGGGCGGACAGATACGCAGTATTTT. The chain has TRBV29-1 and TRBJ2-3, with a weak D call TRBD1 (6 bases). CDR3 length: 13 residues. Trimming removed 3 bases from V and 3 bases from J, with 10 bases in between. The V gene's germline CDR1 is SQVTM and CDR2 ANQGSEA.

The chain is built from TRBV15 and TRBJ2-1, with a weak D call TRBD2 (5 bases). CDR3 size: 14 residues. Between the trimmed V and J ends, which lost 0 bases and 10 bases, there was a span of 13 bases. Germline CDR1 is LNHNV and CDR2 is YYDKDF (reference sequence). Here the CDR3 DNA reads TGTGCCACCAGCAGAGAACCCTCCGCGGGCGAGCAGTTCTTC. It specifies CATSREPSAGEQFF. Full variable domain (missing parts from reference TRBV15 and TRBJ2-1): DAMVIQNPRYQVTQFGKPVTLSCSQTLNHNVMYWYQQKSSQAPKLLFHYYDKDFNNEADTPDNFQSRRPNTSFCFLDIRSPGLGDTAMYLCATSREPSAGEQFFGPGTRLTVL.

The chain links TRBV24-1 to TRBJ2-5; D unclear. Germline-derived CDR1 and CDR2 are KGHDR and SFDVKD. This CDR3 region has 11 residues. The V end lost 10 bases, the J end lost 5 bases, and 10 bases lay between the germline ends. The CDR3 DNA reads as TGTGCCACGAGCGCGTTGGAGACCCAGTACTTC. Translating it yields CATSALETQYF.

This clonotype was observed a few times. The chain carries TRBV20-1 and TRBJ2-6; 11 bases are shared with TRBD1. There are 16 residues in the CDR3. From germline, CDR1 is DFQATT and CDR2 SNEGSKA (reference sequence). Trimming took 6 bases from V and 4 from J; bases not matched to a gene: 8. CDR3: CSATGTGGKGANVLTF. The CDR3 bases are TGCAGTGCAACCGGGACAGGGGGTAAGGGGGCCAACGTCCTGACTTTC.

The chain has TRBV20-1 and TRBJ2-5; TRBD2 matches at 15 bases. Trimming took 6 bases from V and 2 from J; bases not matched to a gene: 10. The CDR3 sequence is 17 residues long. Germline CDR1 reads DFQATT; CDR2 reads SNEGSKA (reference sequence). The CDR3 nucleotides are TGCAGTGCCTTTGGACTAGCGGGGGGGCGCAGACAAGAGACCCAGTACTTC. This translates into CSAFGLAGGRRQETQYF.

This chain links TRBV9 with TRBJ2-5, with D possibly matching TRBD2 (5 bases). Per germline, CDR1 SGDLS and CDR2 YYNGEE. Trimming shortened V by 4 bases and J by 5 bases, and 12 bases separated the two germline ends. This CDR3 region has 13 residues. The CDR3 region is CASSRERGETQYF. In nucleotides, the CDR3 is TGTGCCAGCAGCCGCGAGCGAGGGGAGACCCAGTACTTC.

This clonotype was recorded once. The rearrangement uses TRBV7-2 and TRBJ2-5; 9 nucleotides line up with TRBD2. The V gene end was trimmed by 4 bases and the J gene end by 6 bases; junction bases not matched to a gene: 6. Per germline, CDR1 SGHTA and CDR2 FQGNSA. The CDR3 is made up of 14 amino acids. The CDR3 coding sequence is TGTGCCAGCAGCTCATCTAGCGGGGTGAAGACCCAGTACTTC. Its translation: CASSSSSGVKTQYF.

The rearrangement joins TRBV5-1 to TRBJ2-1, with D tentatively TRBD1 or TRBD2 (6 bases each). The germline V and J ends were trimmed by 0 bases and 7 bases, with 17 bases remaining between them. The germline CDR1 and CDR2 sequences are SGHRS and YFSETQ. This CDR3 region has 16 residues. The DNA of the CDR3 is TGCGCCAGCAGCTTGGGGGGTGGGGGGCCGGGGAATGAGCAGTTCTTC. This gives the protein CASSLGGGGPGNEQFF.

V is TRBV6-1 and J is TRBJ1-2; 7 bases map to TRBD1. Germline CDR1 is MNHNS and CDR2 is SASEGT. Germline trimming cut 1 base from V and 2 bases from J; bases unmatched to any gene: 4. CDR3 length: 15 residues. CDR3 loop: CASSEDPGGNYGYTF. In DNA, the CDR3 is TGTGCCAGCAGTGAAGATCCAGGGGGAAACTATGGCTACACCTTC.

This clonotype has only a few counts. Here the CDR3 reads CASSEVGPNYGYTF. CDR3 bases: TGTGCCAGCAGTGAAGTCGGCCCCAACTATGGCTACACCTTC. This chain connects TRBV6-1 to TRBJ1-2; D uncertain. V gave up 1 base and J gave up 2 bases, with 8 bases separating them. Germline CDR1 is MNHNS and CDR2 is SASEGT. The CDR3 is 14 residues long.

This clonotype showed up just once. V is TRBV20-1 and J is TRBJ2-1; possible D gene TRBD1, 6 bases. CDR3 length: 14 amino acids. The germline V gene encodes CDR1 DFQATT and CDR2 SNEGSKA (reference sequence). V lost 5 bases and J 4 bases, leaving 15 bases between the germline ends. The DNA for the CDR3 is TGCAGTGCTTCCAAGGACAGCCAATACAATGAGCAGTTCTTC. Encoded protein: CSASKDSQYNEQFF.

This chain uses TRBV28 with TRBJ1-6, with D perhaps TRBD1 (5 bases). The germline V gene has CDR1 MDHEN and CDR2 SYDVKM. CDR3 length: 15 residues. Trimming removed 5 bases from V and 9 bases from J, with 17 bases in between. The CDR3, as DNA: TGTGCCAGCAGTAATAACCGGGACCCGACTTCACCCCTCCACTTT. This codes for CASSNNRDPTSPLHF.

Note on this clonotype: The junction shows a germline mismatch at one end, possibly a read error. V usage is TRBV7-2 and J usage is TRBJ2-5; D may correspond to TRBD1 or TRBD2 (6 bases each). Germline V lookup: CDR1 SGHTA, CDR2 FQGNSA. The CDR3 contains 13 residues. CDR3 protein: CASNLEGGKTQYF. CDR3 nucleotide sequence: TGTGCCAGCAACTTAGAGGGGGGAAAGACCCAGTACTTC.

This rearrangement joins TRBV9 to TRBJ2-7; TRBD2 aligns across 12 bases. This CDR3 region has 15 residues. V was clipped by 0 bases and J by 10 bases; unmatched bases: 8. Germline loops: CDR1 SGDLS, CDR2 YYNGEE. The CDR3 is CASSVDPSGGANQYF. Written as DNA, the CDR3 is TGTGCCAGCAGCGTAGATCCTAGCGGGGGGGCTAACCAGTACTTC. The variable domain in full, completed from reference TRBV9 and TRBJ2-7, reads DSGVTQTPKHLITATGQRVTLRCSPRSGDLSVYWYQQSLDQGLQFLIQYYNGEERAKGNILERFSAQQFPDLHSELNLSSLELGDSALYFCASSVDPSGGANQYFGPGTRLTVT.

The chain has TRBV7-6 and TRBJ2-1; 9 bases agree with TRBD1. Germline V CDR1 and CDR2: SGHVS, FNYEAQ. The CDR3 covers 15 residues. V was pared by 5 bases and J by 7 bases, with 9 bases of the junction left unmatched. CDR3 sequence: CASSLQGALGNEQFF. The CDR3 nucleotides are TGTGCCAGCAGCCTACAGGGGGCCCTGGGAAATGAGCAGTTCTTC.

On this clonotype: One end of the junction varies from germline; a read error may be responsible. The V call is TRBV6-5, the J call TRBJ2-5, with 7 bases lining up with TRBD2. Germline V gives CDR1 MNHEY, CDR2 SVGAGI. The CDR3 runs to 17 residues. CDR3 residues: CASSARSGSGDQEAQYF. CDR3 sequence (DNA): TGTGCCAGCAGCGCACGGTCTGGAAGCGGGGACCAAGAGGCCCAGTACTTC.